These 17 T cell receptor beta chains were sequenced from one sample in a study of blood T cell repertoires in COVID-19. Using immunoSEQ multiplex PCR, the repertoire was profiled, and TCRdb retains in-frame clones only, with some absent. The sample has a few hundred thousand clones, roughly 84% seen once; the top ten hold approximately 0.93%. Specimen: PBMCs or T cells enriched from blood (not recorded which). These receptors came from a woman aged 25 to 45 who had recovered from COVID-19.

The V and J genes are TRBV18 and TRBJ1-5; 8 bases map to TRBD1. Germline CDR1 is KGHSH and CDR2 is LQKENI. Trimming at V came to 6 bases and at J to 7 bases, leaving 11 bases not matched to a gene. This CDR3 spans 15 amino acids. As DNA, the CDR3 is TGTGCCAGCTCGGGTGGACAGGGAAGGGGACAGCCCCAGCATTTT. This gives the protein CASSGGQGRGQPQHF.

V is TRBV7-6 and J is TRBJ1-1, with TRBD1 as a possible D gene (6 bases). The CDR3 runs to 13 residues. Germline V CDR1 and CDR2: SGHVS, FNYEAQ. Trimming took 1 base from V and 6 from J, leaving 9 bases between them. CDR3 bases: TGTGCCAGCAGCTTAGGCCAGGGGCCTGAAGCTTTCTTT. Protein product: CASSLGQGPEAFF.

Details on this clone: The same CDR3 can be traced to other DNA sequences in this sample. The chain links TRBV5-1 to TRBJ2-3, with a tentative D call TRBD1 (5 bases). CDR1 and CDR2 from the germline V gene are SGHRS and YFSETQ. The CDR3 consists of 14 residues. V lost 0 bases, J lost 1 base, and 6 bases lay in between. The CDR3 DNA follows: TGCGCCAGCAGCTTGGGGGGCGGCACAGATACGCAGTATTTT. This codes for CASSLGGGTDTQYF. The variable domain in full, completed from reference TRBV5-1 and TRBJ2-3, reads KAGVTQTPRYLIKTRGQQVTLSCSPISGHRSVSWYQQTPGQGLQFLFEYFSETQRNKGNFPGRFSGRQFSNSRSEMNVSTLELGDSALYLCASSLGGGTDTQYFGPGTRLTVL.

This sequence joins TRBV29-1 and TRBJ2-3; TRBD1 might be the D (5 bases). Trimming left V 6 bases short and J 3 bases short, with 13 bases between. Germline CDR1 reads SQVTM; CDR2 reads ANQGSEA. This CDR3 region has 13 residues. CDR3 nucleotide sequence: TGCAGCGTGCGACCCCCAGGGACAGATACGCAGTATTTT. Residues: CSVRPPGTDTQYF.

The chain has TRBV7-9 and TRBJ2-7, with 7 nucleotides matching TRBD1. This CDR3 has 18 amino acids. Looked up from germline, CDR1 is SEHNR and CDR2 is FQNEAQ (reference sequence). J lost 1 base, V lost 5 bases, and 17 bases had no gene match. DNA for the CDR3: TGTGCCAGCAGCCCACCCTTGGGTGGGGGACAGCCTTCCTACGAGCAGTACTTC. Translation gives CASSPPLGGGQPSYEQYF.

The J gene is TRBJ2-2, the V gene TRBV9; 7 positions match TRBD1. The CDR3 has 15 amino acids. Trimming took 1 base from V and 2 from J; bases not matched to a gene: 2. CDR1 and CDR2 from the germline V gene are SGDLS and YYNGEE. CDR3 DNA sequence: TGTGCCAGCAGCGTACGACAGGGAAACACCGGGGAGCTGTTTTTT. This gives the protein CASSVRQGNTGELFF.

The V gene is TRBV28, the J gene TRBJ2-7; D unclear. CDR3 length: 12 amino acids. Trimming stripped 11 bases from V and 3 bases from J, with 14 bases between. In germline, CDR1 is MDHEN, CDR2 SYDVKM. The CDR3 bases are TGTGCCCACTCAGGCAGGAACTACGAGCAGTACTTC. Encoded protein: CAHSGRNYEQYF.

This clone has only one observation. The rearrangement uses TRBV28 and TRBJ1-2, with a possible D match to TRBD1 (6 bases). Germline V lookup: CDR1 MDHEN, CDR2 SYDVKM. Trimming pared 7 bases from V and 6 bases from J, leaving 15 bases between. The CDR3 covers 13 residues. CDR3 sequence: CASNYRDTNGYTF. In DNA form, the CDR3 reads TGTGCCAGCAATTACCGGGACACCAATGGCTACACCTTC.

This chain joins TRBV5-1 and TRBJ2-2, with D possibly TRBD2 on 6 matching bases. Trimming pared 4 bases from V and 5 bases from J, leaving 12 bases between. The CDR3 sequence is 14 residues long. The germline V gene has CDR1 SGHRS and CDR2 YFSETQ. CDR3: CASSPTGVTGELFF. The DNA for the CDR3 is TGCGCCAGCAGCCCGACGGGGGTTACCGGGGAGCTGTTTTTT.

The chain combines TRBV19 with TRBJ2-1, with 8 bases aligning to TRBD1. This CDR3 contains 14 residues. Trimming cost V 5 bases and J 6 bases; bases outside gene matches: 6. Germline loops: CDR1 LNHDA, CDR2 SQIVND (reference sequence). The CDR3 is CASSPRQGFNEQFF. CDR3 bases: TGTGCCAGTAGTCCCCGACAGGGGTTCAATGAGCAGTTCTTC.

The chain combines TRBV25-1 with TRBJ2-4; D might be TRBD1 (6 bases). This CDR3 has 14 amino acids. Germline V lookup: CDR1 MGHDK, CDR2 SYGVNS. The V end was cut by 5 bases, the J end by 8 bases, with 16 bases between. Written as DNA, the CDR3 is TGTGCCAGCAGTCGGTTGGGGGCGCGGGACATTCAGTACTTC. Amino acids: CASSRLGARDIQYF.

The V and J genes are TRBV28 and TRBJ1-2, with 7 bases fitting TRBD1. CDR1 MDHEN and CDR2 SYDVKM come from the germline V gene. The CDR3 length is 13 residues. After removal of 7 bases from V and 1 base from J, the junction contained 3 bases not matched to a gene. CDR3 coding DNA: TGTGCCAGCACCCGACAGGGTAACTATGGCTACACCTTC. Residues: CASTRQGNYGYTF.

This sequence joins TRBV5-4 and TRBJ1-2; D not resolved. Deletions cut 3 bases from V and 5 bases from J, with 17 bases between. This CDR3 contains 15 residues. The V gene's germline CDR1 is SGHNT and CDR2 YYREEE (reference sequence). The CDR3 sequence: CASSSPGSEVYGYTF. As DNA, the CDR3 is TGTGCCAGCAGCTCCCCCGGGTCGGAAGTATATGGCTACACCTTC.

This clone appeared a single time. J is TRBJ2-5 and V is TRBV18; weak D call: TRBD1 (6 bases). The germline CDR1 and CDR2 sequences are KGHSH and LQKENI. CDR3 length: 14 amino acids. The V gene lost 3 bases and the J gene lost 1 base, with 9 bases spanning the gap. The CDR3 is CASSPGQIQETQYF. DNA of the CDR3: TGTGCCAGCTCACCCGGACAGATCCAAGAGACCCAGTACTTC. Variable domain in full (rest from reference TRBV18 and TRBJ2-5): NAGVMQNPRHLVRRRGQEARLRCSPMKGHSHVYWYRQLPEEGLKFMVYLQKENIIDESGMPKERFSAEFPKEGPSILRIQQVVRGDSAAYFCASSPGQIQETQYFGPGTRLLVL.

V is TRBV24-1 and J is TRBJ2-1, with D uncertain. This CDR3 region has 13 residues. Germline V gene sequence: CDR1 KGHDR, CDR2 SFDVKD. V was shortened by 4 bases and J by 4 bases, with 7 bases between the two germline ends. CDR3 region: CATSEPGYNEQFF. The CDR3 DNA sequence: TGTGCCACCAGTGAACCCGGTTACAATGAGCAGTTCTTC.

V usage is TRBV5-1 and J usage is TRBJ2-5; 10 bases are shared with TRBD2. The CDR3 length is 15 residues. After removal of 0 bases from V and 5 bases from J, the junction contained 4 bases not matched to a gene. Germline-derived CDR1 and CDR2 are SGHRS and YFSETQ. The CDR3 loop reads CASSLVGLASETQYF. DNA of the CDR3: TGCGCCAGCAGCTTGGTGGGACTAGCGTCGGAGACCCAGTACTTC.

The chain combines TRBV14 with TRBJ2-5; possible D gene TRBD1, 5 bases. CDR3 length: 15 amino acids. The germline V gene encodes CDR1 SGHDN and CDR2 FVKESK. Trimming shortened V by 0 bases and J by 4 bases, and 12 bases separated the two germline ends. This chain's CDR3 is CASSQERLGRETQYF. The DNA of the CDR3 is TGTGCCAGCAGCCAAGAAAGATTGGGGCGAGAGACCCAGTACTTC.